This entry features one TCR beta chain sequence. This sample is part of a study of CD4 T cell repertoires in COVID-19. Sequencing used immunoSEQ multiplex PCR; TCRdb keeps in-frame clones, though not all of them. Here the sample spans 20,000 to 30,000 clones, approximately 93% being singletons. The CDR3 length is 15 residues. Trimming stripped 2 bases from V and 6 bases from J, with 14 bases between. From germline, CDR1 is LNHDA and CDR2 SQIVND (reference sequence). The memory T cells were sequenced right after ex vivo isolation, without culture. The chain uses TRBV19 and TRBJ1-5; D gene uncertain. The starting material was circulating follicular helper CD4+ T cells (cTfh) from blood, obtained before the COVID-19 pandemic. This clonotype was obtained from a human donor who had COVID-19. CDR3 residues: CASSISAGSGQPQHF. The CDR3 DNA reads TGTGCCAGTAGTATATCAGCCGGGAGTGGTCAGCCCCAGCATTTT.